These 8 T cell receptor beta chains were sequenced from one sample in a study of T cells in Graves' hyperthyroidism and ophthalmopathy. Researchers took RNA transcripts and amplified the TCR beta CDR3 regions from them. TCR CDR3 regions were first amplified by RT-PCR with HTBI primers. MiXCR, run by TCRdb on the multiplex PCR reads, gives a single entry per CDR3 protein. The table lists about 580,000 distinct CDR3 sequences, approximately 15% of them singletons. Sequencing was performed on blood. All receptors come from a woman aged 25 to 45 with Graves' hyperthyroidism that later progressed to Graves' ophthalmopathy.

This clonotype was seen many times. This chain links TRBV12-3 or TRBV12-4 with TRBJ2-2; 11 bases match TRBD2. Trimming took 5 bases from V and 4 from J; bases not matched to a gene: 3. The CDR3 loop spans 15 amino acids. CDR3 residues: CASSDLAGGTGELFF. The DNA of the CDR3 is TGTGCCAGCAGTGATCTAGCGGGAGGCACCGGGGAGCTGTTTTTT.

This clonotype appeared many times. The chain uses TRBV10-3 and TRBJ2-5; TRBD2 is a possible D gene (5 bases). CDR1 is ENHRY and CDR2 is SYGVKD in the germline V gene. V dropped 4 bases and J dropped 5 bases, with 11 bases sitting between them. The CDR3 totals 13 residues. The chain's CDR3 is CAISVGSEETQYF. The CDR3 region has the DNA TGTGCCATCAGTGTTGGTAGCGAGGAGACCCAGTACTTC.

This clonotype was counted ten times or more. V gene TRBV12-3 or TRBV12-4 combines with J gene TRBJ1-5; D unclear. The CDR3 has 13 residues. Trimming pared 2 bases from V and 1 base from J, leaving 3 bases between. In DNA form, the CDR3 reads TGTGCCAGCAGTTTACAAAGCAATCAGCCCCAGCATTTT. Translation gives CASSLQSNQPQHF.

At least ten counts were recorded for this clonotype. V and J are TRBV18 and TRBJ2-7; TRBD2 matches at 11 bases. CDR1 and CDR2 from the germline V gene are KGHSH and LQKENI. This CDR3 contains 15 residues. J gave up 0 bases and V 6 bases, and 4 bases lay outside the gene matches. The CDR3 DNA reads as TGTGCCAGCTCGGAAGGGACTAGCGGCTCCTACGAGCAGTACTTC. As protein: CASSEGTSGSYEQYF.

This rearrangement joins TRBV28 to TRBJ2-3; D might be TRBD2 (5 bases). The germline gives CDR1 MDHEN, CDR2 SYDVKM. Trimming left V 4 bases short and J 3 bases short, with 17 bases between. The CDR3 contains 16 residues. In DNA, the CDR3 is TGTGCCAGCAGTTCTAGCTCCAGCCAGGAAACAGATACGCAGTATTTT. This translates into CASSSSSSQETDTQYF. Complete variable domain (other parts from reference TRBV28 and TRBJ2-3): DVKVTQSSRYLVKRTGEKVFLECVQDMDHENMFWYRQDPGLGLRLIYFSYDVKMKEKGDIPEGYSVSREKKERFSLILESASTNQTSMYLCASSSSSSQETDTQYFGPGTRLTVL.

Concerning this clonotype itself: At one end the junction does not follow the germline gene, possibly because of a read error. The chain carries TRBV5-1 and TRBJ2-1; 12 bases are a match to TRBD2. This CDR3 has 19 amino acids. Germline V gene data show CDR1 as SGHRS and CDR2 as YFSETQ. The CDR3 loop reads CASSFHGLAGPDGDNEQLF. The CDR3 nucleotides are TGCGCCAGCAGCTTCCATGGACTAGCGGGGCCGGACGGGGACAATGAGCAGCTCTTC.

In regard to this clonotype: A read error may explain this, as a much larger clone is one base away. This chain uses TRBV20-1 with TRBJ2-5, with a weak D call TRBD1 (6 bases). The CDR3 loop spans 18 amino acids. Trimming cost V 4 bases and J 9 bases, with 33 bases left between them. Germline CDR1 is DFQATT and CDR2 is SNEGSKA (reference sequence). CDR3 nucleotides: TGCAGTGCTACTAGGGTCGGCGGCAGGGACACCCCGGGGCAGGCCCAGTACTTC. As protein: CSATRVGGRDTPGQAQYF.

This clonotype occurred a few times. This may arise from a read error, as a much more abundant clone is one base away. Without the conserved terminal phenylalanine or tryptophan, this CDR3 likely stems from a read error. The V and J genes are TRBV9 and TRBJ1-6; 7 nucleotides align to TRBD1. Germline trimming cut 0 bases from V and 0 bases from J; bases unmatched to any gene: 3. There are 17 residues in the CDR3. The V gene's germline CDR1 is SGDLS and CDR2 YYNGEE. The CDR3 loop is CASSVGTGLSYNSPLHL. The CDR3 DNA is TGTGCCAGCAGCGTAGGGACAGGACTCTCCTATAATTCACCCCTCCACCTT.